This TCR beta chain was identified during a study of blood T cell repertoires in COVID-19. Study details: Sources were T cells, B-cell-depleted T cells, or PBMCs; the material itself was cDNA or gDNA.

The CDR3 extends over 15 amino acids. Germline assignment: CDR1 SGHRS and CDR2 YFSETQ. V was pared by 0 bases and J by 0 bases, with 7 bases between. Original data processing: Reference gene primer amplification in the assay estimated nucleated cell counts. Sequencing used immunoSEQ multiplex PCR; TCRdb keeps in-frame clones, though not all of them. V and J calls and clone size are copied from that table; D and trimming were computed from the DNA. This table holds over 150,000 clones, over 65% found once. Source material: peripheral blood. V and J are TRBV5-1 and TRBJ2-4; possible D gene TRBD1, 5 bases. This TCR came from a man between 60 and 75 years old with acute or convalescent COVID-19. CDR3 nucleotides: TGCGCCAGCAGCTTGGATAGGGGAGCCAAAAACATTCAGTACTTC. It codes for CASSLDRGAKNIQYF.